This TCR beta chain was captured by sequencing in a study of shared clonotypes between healthy human individuals. Study results and limitations: Tissues were not sampled, only blood, and their repertoires likely differ.

As concerns this clone: The antigen is not known.

Here immunoSEQ multiplex PCR was the method, and the copy in TCRdb shows in-frame clones only, minus some. The table lists roughly 1,500,000 clones, approximately 98% of them singletons, with roughly 0.4% in the top ten. Between the trimmed V and J ends, which lost 5 bases and 1 base, there was a span of 17 bases. The CDR3 loop spans 17 amino acids. CDR1 is MNHEY and CDR2 is SMNVEV in the germline V gene (reference sequence). The chain combines TRBV27 with TRBJ1-4; unclear D gene. The source is a young man in good health. Sequencing used naive CD4+ T cells sorted from blood. The subset here: CD45RA+ positively selected. CDR3 sequence reads: CASSLGLGLGTNEKLFF. CDR3 coding DNA: TGTGCCAGCAGTCTTGGGTTGGGTTTGGGAACTAATGAAAAACTGTTTTTT.